A single T cell receptor (beta chain) is shown here with its context. This clonotype was observed a few times. Its cognate antigen has yet to be identified. Base qualities were left out, and no much larger clone turns up one base away. The CDR3 spans 17 residues, from the cysteine through the phenylalanine. Just CDR3 DNA is preserved here, 51 bases in frame from base 1. CDR1 and CDR2 (MNHEY, SVGEGT) derive from the germline V gene. Trimming costs V 3 bases and J 0 bases, and their ends lie 14 bases apart. Sample treatment or condition, as interpreted from the label and publication: live attenuated yellow fever vaccine strain. A standard Ficoll-Paque protocol was used to isolate PBMCs from peripheral blood. CD4 and CD8 T-cell fractions were isolated with Dynabeads CD4 and CD8 positive selection kits. TriZol was used to extract RNA from bulk PBMCs, from CD4 and CD8 fractions, and from dextramer-positive and dextramer-negative fractions.

TCR cDNA was synthesized by 5'RACE template switching, through which a universal primer site and unique molecular identifiers were introduced. Priming of cDNA synthesis was performed from both the TCR alpha and TCR beta constant segments. Libraries were amplified in two PCR steps, with sample barcodes and sequencing adapters added in the second step. Sequencing of libraries was performed on Illumina HiSeq 2500 (2x100 bp) or NovaSeq (2x150 bp). On the authors' methods: Demultiplexing of reads and collapsing into UMI consensus sequences were performed with MIGEC, and V(D)J alignment was carried out with MiXCR. Vaccine-responding clonotypes were defined with edgeR using replicate PBMC samples, requiring FDR below 0.01 and a log2 fold change above 5 up to day 15. Each bulk clonotype was labeled CD4 or CD8 based on which sequenced repertoire, CD4 or CD8, contained the clonotype at higher abundance. Using fastp trimming at Q25 and MiXCR clonotype assembly, TCRdb reanalyzed the public sequencing data and kept in-frame beta chains. CDR3 protein sequences are deduplicated, and each keeps its most common genes and DNA. For this entry, the V and J calls and clone size follow TCRdb and not the study's own pipeline. The table for this sample lists about 68,000 distinct CDR3 sequences; approximately 6.1% of them were counted only once. Of the sample, 30% to 45% falls within the top ten clones.

This record belongs to a study of T cells after yellow fever vaccination (dated by TCRdb to between 2018 and 2021). The study in broad terms: The SMART-Seq v4 Ultra Low Input RNA kit was used to prepare libraries from fractions with low cell numbers. Bulk TCR alpha and beta repertoires were sequenced longitudinally to track T-cell clones before and after primary and booster YFV17D yellow fever vaccination. Two healthy male donors, one aged 18 to 30 and one aged 30 to 40 years, were included in the cohort. Blood was collected at multiple timepoints before and after primary and secondary immunization, and bulk PBMC replicates and cell subsets were isolated.

General conclusions and limits of the study: A small share of clonotypes occurred in both CD4 and CD8 compartments, likely arising from convergent recombination. Computational filtering was needed because FACS-sorted repertoires could contain abundant contaminating clonotypes from the bulk population. The secondary T-cell response was weaker than the primary response but faster, peaking on day 5 instead of day 15. Only a couple of donors were included in the study, so the extent to which the findings can be generalized is limited. After the booster, most of the clones that had expanded following primary vaccination were detected again (roughly 97% of CD4 and roughly nine tenths of CD8), which suggests that memory was broadly maintained.

The sequencing used CD8+ T cells sorted from PBMCs, collected roughly 47 days after the first yellow fever vaccination. The V and J genes are TRBV6-2 or TRBV6-3 and TRBJ1-4; a tentative D match to TRBD1 spans 5 bases. The source is a man aged 18 to 30 who received the YFV17D yellow fever vaccine. The DNA sequence is TGTGCCAGCAGTTATCCCGGGACCGCAGCAACTAATGAAAAACTGTTTTTT. It translates to CASSYPGTAATNEKLFF.